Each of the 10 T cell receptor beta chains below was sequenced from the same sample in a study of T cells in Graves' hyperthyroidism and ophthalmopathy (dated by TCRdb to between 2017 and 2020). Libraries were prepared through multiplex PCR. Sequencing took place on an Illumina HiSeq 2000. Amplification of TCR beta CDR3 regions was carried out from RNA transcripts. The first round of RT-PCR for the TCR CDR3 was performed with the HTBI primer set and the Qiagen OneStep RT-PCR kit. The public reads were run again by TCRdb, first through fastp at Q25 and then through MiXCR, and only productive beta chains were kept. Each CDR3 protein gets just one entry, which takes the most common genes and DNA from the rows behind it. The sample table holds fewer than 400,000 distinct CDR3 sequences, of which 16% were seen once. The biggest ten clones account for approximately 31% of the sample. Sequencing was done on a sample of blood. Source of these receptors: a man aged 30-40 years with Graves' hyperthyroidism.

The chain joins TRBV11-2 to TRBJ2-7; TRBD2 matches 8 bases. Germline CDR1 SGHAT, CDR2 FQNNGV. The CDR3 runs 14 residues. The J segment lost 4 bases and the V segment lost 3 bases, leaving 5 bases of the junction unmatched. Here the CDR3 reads CASSFGSGIYEQYF. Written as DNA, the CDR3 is TGTGCCAGCAGCTTCGGTAGCGGGATTTACGAGCAGTACTTC.

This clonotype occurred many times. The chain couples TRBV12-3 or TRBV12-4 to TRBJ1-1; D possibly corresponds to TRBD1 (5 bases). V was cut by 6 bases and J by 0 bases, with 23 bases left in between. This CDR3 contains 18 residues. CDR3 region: CASSRLGGEFWMNTEAFF. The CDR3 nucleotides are TGTGCCAGCAGCCGGCTGGGGGGGGAGTTTTGGATGAACACTGAAGCTTTCTTT.

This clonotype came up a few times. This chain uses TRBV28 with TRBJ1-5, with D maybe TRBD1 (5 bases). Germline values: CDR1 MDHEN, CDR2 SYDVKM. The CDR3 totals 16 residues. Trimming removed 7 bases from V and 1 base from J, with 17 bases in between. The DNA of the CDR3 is TGTGCCAGCATTCCTGGGGCCCCTCGGAGCAATCAGCCCCAGCATTTT. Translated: CASIPGAPRSNQPQHF.

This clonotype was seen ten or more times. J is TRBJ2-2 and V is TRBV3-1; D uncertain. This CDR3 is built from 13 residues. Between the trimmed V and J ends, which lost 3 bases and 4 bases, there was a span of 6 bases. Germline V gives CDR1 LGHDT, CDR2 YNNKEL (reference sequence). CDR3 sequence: CASSHRRTGELFF. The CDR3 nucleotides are TGTGCCAGCAGCCACCGACGCACCGGGGAGCTGTTTTTT.

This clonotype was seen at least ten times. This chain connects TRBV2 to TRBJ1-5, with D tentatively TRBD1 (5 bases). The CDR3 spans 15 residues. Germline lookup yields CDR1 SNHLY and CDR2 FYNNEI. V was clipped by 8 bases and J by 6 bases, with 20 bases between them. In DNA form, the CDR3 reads TGTGCCAGCTCGAGTCAGGGCCCGGCGGGTCAGCCCCAGCATTTT. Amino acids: CASSSQGPAGQPQHF.

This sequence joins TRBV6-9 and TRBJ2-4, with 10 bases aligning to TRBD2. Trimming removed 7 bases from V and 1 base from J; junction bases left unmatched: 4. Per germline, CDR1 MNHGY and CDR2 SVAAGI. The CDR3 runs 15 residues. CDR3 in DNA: TGTGCCAGCATCCCAGCGGGAGGGGCCAAAAACATTCAGTACTTC. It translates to CASIPAGGAKNIQYF.

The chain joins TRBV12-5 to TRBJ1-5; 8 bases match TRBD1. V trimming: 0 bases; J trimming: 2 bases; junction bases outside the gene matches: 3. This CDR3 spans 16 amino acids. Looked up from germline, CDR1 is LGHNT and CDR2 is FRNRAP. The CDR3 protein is CASGLVTGVGNQPQHF. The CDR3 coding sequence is TGTGCTAGTGGTTTGGTGACAGGGGTAGGCAATCAGCCCCAGCATTTT.

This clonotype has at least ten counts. Written as DNA, the CDR3 is TGTGCCAGTACCCTCGGCAGGGGGCACGAGCAGTACTTC. The encoded protein is CASTLGRGHEQYF. The chain couples TRBV19 to TRBJ2-7, with TRBD1 matching over 8 bases. J lost 5 bases, V lost 7 bases, and 7 bases had no gene match. Germline V gene lookup returns CDR1 LNHDA and CDR2 SQIVND (reference sequence). This CDR3 comprises 13 residues.

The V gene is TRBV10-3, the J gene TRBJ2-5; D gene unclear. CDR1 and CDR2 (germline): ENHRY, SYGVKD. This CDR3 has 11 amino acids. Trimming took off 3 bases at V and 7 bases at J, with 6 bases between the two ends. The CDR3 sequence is CAISESGTQYF. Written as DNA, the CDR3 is TGTGCCATCAGTGAATCCGGGACCCAGTACTTC.

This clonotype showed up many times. The CDR3 reads CASSESGVGYTF. In DNA, the CDR3 is TGTGCCAGCAGTGAATCGGGGGTCGGCTACACCTTC. The V gene is TRBV2, the J gene TRBJ1-2; tentative D call: TRBD1 (5 bases). Trimming took 2 bases from V and 8 from J, leaving 9 bases between them. CDR1 SNHLY and CDR2 FYNNEI come from the germline V gene. CDR3 length: 12 residues.